This record looks at one T cell receptor beta chain sequence and its context. This CDR3 contains 18 residues. The J segment lost 4 bases and the V segment lost 6 bases, leaving 21 bases of the junction unmatched. The germline gives CDR1 DFQATT, CDR2 SNEGSKA (reference sequence). This record belongs to a study of response to subunit inactivated influenza vaccine. TCRdb re-derived calls from the RT-PCR reads in MiXCR, one entry per CDR3 protein. The sample carries about 540,000 distinct CDR3 sequences, under 30% recorded once. These data were also reused for a study on T cells expressing NK-cell markers. As that study records: Researchers built TCR beta cDNA using 5'RACE template switching with UMIs. HCMV seropositivity characterized seven of the eight sequenced donors, and seronegativity one. In a few donors, these clonotypes also led the CD3+CD56-NKG2C+ fraction.

The input for sequencing was CD4+ T cells sorted from PBMCs, taken 11 to 12 days after vaccination. V usage is TRBV20-1 and J usage is TRBJ2-5; 9 bases fit TRBD2. This TCR was recovered from a man between 50 and 59 years old who received an inactivated influenza vaccine. The CDR3 is CSALHLGGLARGRETQYF. The CDR3 region has the DNA TGCAGTGCCCTCCATCTGGGGGGACTAGCTCGAGGTAGAGAGACCCAGTACTTC.